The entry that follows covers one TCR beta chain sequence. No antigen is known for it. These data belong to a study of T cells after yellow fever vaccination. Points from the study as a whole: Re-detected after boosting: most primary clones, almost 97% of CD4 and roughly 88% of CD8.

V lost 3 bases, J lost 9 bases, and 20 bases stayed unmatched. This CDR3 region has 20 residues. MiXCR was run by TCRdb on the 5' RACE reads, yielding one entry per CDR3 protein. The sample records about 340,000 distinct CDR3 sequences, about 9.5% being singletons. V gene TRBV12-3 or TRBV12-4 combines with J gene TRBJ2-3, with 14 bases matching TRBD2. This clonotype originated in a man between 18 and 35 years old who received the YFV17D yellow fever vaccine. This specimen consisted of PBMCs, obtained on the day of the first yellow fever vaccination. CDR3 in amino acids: CASSFMRTGPGLAGEGTQYF. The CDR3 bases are TGTGCCAGCAGTTTCATGAGGACAGGCCCGGGACTAGCGGGGGAAGGAACGCAGTATTTT.